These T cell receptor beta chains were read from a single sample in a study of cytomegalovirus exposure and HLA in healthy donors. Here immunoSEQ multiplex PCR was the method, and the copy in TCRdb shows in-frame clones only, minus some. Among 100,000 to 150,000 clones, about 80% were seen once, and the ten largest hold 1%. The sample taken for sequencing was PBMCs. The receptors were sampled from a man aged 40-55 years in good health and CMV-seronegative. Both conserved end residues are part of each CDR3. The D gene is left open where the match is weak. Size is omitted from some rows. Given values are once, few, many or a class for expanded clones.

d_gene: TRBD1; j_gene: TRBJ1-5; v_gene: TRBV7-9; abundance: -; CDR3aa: CASQTGGGEPQHF; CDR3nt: TGTGCCAGCCAAACAGGGGGCGGGGAGCCCCAGCATTTT
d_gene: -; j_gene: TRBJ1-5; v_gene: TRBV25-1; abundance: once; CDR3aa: CASSVGYQPQHF; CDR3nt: TGTGCCAGCAGTGTCGGGTATCAGCCCCAGCATTTT
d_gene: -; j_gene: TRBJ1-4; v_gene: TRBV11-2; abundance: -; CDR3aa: CASSLGIGGTNEKLFF; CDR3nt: TGTGCCAGCTCGCTGGGCATTGGAGGGACTAATGAAAAACTGTTTTTT
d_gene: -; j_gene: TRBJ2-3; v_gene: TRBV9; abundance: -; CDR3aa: CASSASRYQGTDTQYF; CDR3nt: TGTGCCAGCAGCGCCTCCCGGTACCAGGGCACAGATACGCAGTATTTT
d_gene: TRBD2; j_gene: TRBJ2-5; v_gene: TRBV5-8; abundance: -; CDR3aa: CASSNWTAGGPETQYF; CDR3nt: TGTGCCAGCAGCAATTGGACAGCGGGGGGACCTGAGACCCAGTACTTC
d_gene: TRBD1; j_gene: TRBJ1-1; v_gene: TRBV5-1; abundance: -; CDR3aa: CASSQGQGATEAFF; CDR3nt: TGCGCCAGCAGTCAAGGACAGGGGGCCACTGAAGCTTTCTTT
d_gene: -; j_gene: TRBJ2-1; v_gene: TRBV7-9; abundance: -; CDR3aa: CASERRGSYNEQFF; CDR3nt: TGTGCCAGCGAAAGACGGGGGTCCTACAATGAGCAGTTCTTC
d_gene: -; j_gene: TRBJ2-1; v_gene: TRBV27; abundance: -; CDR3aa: CASSSVISGYEQFF; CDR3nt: TGTGCCAGCAGTTCCGTTATTTCCGGGTATGAGCAGTTCTTC
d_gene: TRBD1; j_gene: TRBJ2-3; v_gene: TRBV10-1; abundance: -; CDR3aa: CASGQGTDTQYF; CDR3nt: TGCGCCAGTGGACAGGGCACAGATACGCAGTATTTT
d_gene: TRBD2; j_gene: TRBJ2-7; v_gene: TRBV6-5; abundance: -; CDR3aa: CASSYSNIGGAYEQYF; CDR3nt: TGTGCCAGCAGTTACTCGAACATTGGGGGGGCCTACGAGCAGTACTTC
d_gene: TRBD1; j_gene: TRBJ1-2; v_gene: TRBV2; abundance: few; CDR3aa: CATIPGRGNGYTF; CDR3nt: TGTGCCACCATCCCGGGCAGGGGGAACGGCTACACCTTC
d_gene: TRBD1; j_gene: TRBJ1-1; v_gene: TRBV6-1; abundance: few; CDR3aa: CASSEPGTGNTEAFF; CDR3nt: TGTGCCAGCAGTGAACCCGGGACAGGGAACACTGAAGCTTTCTTT
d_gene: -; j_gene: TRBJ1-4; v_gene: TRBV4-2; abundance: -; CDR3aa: CASSQSSGTTNEKLFF; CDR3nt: TGTGCCAGCAGCCAGAGTTCCGGGACAACTAATGAAAAACTGTTTTTT
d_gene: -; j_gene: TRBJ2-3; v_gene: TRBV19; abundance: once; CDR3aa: CASTFVGGGGTDTQYF; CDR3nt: TGTGCCAGCACCTTTGTTGGCGGAGGGGGCACAGATACGCAGTATTTT
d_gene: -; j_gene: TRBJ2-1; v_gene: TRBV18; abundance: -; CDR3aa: CASSPDSQGGQFF; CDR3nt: TGTGCCAGCTCACCAGATAGTCAGGGTGGGCAGTTCTTC
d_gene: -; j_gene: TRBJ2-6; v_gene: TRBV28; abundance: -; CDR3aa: CASSLRQGSGANVLTF; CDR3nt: TGTGCCAGCAGTTTACGCCAGGGGTCTGGGGCCAACGTCCTGACTTTC
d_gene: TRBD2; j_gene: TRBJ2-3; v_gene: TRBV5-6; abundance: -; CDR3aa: CASSLLSAGSTDTQYF; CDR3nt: TGTGCCAGCAGCCTTCTTTCAGCGGGGAGCACAGATACGCAGTATTTT
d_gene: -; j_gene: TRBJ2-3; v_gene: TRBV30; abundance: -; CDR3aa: CAWSRRGSDTQYF; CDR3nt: TGTGCCTGGAGTCGAAGGGGATCAGATACGCAGTATTTT
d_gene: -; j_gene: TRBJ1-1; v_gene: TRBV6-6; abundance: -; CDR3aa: CASSTYTGPPMEAFF; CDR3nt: TGTGCCAGCAGTACATATACAGGGCCGCCGATGGAAGCTTTCTTT
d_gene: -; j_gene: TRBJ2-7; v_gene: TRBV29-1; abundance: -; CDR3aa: CSVEESGYEQYF; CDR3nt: TGCAGCGTTGAAGAGAGCGGGTACGAGCAGTACTTC
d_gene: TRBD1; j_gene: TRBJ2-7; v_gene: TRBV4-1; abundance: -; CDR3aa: CASSQDADRGEQYF; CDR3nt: TGCGCCAGCAGCCAAGACGCGGACAGGGGCGAGCAGTACTTC
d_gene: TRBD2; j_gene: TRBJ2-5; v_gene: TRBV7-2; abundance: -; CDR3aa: CASSLLGGKGEAQYF; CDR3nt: TGTGCCAGCAGCTTATTGGGGGGGAAGGGAGAGGCCCAGTACTTC
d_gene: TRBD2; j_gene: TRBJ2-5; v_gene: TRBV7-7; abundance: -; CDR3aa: CASSPWTSGRPKTQYF; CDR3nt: TGTGCCAGCAGCCCTTGGACTAGCGGGAGGCCAAAGACCCAGTACTTC
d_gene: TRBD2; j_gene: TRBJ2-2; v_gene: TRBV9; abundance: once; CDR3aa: CASSVPPAGGNTGELFF; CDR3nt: TGTGCCAGCAGCGTCCCCCCCGCGGGGGGGAACACCGGGGAGCTGTTTTTT
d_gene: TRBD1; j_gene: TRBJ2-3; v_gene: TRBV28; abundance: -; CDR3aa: CASRTGTGGTDTQYF; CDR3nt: TGTGCCAGCAGGACCGGGACAGGGGGCACAGATACGCAGTATTTT
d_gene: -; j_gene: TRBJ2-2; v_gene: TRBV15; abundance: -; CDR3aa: CATSWGRETGELFF; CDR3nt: TGTGCCACCAGCTGGGGCAGAGAGACCGGGGAGCTGTTTTTT
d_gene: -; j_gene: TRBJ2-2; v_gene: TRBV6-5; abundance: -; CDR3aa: CASRIQWNTGELFF; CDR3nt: TGTGCCAGCCGAATCCAGTGGAACACCGGGGAGCTGTTTTTT
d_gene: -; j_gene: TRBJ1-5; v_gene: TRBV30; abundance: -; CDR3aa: CAWMQENQPQHF; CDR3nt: TGTGCCTGGATGCAGGAAAATCAGCCCCAGCATTTT
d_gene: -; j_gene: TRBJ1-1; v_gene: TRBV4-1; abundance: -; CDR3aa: CASSQDWQGDTTEAFF; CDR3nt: TGCGCCAGCAGCCAAGATTGGCAGGGTGATACCACTGAAGCTTTCTTT
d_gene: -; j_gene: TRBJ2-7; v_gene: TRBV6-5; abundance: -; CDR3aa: CASSLGRRGYEQYF; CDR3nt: TGTGCCAGCAGCCTCGGCCGCCGAGGCTACGAGCAGTACTTC
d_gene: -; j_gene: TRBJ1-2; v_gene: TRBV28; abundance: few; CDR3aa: CASTFGYGYTF; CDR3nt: TGTGCCAGCACTTTCGGCTATGGCTACACCTTC
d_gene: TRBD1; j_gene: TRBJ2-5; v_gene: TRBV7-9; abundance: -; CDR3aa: CASSFGQGGETQYF; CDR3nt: TGTGCCAGCAGCTTCGGACAGGGAGGTGAGACCCAGTACTTC